The rows below give T cell receptor beta chains drawn from one sample of a study of OX40 agonist ivuxolimab in advanced cancers. TCRdb's copy holds only in-frame clones and misses some; the assay was immunoSEQ multiplex PCR. In the table there are about 70,000 clones, approximately 86% of which are singletons. The material was CD4+ or CD8+ T cells sorted from blood, obtained in a trial of the OX40 agonist ivuxolimab. All receptors come from an adult with an advanced solid tumor such as melanoma, head and neck, liver or kidney cancer. Both conserved end residues are trimmed from each CDR3. Clone size appears in some rows only: once, few, many, or a class for an expanded clone.

CDR3aa: ASSLGGGGTEAF
abundance: NA
v_gene: TRBV5-1

CDR3aa: ASSRTGAGDTQY
abundance: NA
v_gene: TRBV7-9

CDR3aa: ASRQWGQRSAEAF
abundance: NA
v_gene: TRBV27

CDR3aa: AISSRGQENIQY
abundance: once
v_gene: TRBV10-3

CDR3aa: ASSLGFTGATEAF
abundance: NA
v_gene: TRBV5-1

CDR3aa: ATSRDLAGGVDEQF
abundance: NA
v_gene: TRBV15

CDR3aa: ASGLVLAVRLASSYEQY
abundance: NA
v_gene: TRBV12-5

CDR3aa: ASSPPGTGGKYGYT
abundance: NA
v_gene: TRBV18

CDR3aa: ASSDQWGKAF
abundance: NA
v_gene: TRBV6-5

CDR3aa: ASNKRGTGGDQPQH
abundance: NA
v_gene: TRBV2

CDR3aa: ASSQDFLARDTQY
abundance: NA
v_gene: TRBV4-3

CDR3aa: ATSREGGSSGKSYEQY
abundance: once
v_gene: TRBV15

CDR3aa: ASSQEGVRHEQF
abundance: NA
v_gene: TRBV4-3

CDR3aa: ASNVERGRGTLAYEQY
abundance: NA
v_gene: TRBV21-1

CDR3aa: ASSPKGRDSPSGANVLT
abundance: NA
v_gene: TRBV18

CDR3aa: ASSPRVGQQETQY
abundance: NA
v_gene: TRBV14

CDR3aa: ASRTRTGEAF
abundance: NA
v_gene: TRBV28

CDR3aa: ASKGGGWGYT
abundance: NA
v_gene: TRBV28

CDR3aa: ASSLMRGSYNEQF
abundance: NA
v_gene: TRBV5-1

CDR3aa: ASSEIGTENSNQPQH
abundance: NA
v_gene: TRBV10-1

CDR3aa: ATKIRSPASSYEQY
abundance: NA
v_gene: TRBV5-4

CDR3aa: AWCPPTGYGNTEAF
abundance: few
v_gene: TRBV30

CDR3aa: ASSSQGGTEAF
abundance: NA
v_gene: TRBV7-2

CDR3aa: ASSRQGRETQY
abundance: NA
v_gene: TRBV5-1

CDR3aa: ASSFGSSYEQY
abundance: NA
v_gene: TRBV28

CDR3aa: ASSSGGQTYNEQF
abundance: NA
v_gene: TRBV18

CDR3aa: ASSSGLAGYLNTDTQY
abundance: NA
v_gene: TRBV21-1

CDR3aa: ASSPNPGTEAF
abundance: NA
v_gene: TRBV28